The following is a TCR beta chain sequence with its context. In the authors' workflow: For nucleated cells, counts were estimated from reference gene primer amplification. Produced via immunoSEQ multiplex PCR; TCRdb's table is partial and in-frame only. V, J and clone size derive from that table, while D and trimming were established from the DNA sequence. The sample comprises tens of thousands of clones, approximately 75% of which are singletons, and approximately 7% rests with the top ten. The sample comes from a study of blood T cell repertoires in COVID-19. Study-level information: PBMCs, B-cell-depleted T cells, or T cells were the source of the cDNA or gDNA that made up the material.

The CDR3 sequence is 12 residues long. Trimming stripped 3 bases from V and 5 bases from J, with 7 bases between. Seattle enrolled patients during active infection and tracked them longitudinally. This clonotype originated in a middle-aged man with COVID-19, enrolled during active disease. Sequenced input: peripheral blood. The gene calls are TRBV12-3 or TRBV12-4 and TRBJ2-5, with D maybe TRBD1 (6 bases). CDR3 sequence reads: CASSFQGETQYF. The CDR3 coding sequence is TGTGCCAGCAGTTTTCAGGGGGAGACCCAGTACTTC.